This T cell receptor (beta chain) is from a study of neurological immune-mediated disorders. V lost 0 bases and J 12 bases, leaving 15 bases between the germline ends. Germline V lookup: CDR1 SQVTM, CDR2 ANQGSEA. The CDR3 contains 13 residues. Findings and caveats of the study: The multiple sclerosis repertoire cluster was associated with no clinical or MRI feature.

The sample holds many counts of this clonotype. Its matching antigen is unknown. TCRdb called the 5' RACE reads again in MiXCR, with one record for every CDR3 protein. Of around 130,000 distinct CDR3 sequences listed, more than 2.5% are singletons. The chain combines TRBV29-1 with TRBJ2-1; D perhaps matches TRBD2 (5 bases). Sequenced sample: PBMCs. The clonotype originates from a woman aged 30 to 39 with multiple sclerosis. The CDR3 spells CSVEDQWSSGQFF. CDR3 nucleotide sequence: TGCAGCGTTGAAGATCAGTGGTCGAGCGGGCAGTTCTTC.